The next 24 T cell receptor beta chains were all read from a single sample in a study of CD8+CD57+ T cells in acquired aplastic anemia. For sequencing, patients were chosen who had shown expansion of CD8+CD57+ cells by flow cytometry. Genomic DNA, the template, was used for profiling of the TCR beta VDJ and CDR3. TCRdb recomputed calls from the reads with MiXCR, one row per CDR3 protein. The sample records about 200,000 distinct CDR3 sequences, roughly two thirds being singletons. Sequenced material: sorted CD4+, CD8+, or CD8+CD57+ T cells (not recorded which) from PBMCs. These receptors all come from a human donor with aplastic anemia.

The chain is built from TRBV7-6 and TRBJ2-5; D is possibly TRBD1 or TRBD2 (6 bases each). With 2 bases removed from V and 2 bases from J, the gap between germline ends came to 15 bases. This CDR3 is 16 amino acids long. Germline V gene lookup returns CDR1 SGHVS and CDR2 FNYEAQ. CDR3 loop: CASSLRVGGPQETQYF. For the CDR3, the DNA is TGTGCCAGCAGCTTAAGGGTTGGGGGGCCTCAAGAGACCCAGTACTTC.

The chain couples TRBV2 to TRBJ2-1; 8 nucleotides align to TRBD2. Germline CDR1 and CDR2: SNHLY and FYNNEI. V trimming: 3 bases; J trimming: 6 bases; junction bases outside the gene matches: 10. The CDR3 contains 16 residues. Here the CDR3 DNA reads TGTGCCAGCAGTGATCTCGGAGCGGGGGCCACCAATGAGCAGTTCTTC. This sequence encodes CASSDLGAGATNEQFF.

The chain carries TRBV7-9 and TRBJ1-4, with D maybe TRBD1 (5 bases). The germline V gene has CDR1 SEHNR and CDR2 FQNEAQ (reference sequence). With 5 bases removed from V and 8 bases from J, the gap between germline ends came to 12 bases. The CDR3 length is 13 residues. The CDR3 loop reads CASSPTVREKLFF. CDR3 coding DNA: TGTGCCAGCAGCCCGACAGTTCGGGAAAAACTGTTTTTT. Together with reference TRBV7-9 and TRBJ1-4, the CDR3 gives the full variable domain: DTGVSQNPRHKITKRGQNVTFRCDPISEHNRLYWYRQTLGQGPEFLTYFQNEAQLEKSRLLSDRFSAERPKGSFSTLEIQRTEQGDSAMYLCASSPTVREKLFFGSGTQLSVL.

J is TRBJ2-5 and V is TRBV7-2; D not certain. Per the germline V gene, CDR1 is SGHTA and CDR2 is FQGNSA. Trimming removed 5 bases from V and 3 bases from J, with 7 bases in between. This CDR3 contains 12 residues. The CDR3 sequence is CASSRVKETQYF. In DNA form, the CDR3 reads TGTGCCAGCAGCCGAGTTAAAGAGACCCAGTACTTC.

The chain recombines TRBV5-1 with TRBJ2-1; D is perhaps TRBD1 or TRBD2 (5 bases each). This CDR3 is built from 11 residues. Trimming stripped 7 bases from V and 7 bases from J, with 9 bases between. Germline assignment: CDR1 SGHRS and CDR2 YFSETQ. The CDR3 reads CASGEGNEQFF. The CDR3 bases are TGCGCCAGCGGAGAGGGGAATGAGCAGTTCTTC.

The chain carries TRBV2 and TRBJ2-3; 8 bases match TRBD2. The V and J ends lost 8 bases and 3 bases, in that order; junction bases with no gene match: 4. Germline loops: CDR1 SNHLY, CDR2 FYNNEI. CDR3 length: 13 amino acids. Here the CDR3 DNA reads TGTGCCAGCCATCCGGGGGGGACAGATACGCAGTATTTT. Protein: CASHPGGTDTQYF. Filled out from reference TRBV2 and TRBJ2-3, the complete variable domain reads EPEVTQTPSHQVTQMGQEVILRCVPISNHLYFYWYRQILGQKVEFLVSFYNNEISEKSEIFDDQFSVERPDGSNFTLKIRSTKLEDSAMYFCASHPGGTDTQYFGPGTRLTVL.

The genes are TRBV24-1 and TRBJ2-1; the match to TRBD2 covers 8 bases. Germline V lookup: CDR1 KGHDR, CDR2 SFDVKD. CDR3 length equals 16 residues. V was pared by 3 bases and J by 1 base, with 4 bases of the junction left unmatched. The CDR3 spells CATSDHSGASYNEQFF. For the CDR3, the DNA is TGTGCCACCAGTGATCATAGCGGGGCTTCCTACAATGAGCAGTTCTTC.

J is TRBJ1-1 and V is TRBV4-2; weak D call: TRBD1 (6 bases). The germline V and J ends were trimmed by 1 base and 5 bases, with 14 bases remaining between them. Germline CDR1 and CDR2: LGHNA and YNFKEQ. CDR3 length: 15 residues. This CDR3 is CASSQGRQGRTEAFF. The CDR3 DNA reads as TGTGCCAGCAGCCAAGGAAGGCAGGGGAGGACTGAAGCTTTCTTT.

The chain links TRBV24-1 to TRBJ2-5; weak D call: TRBD1 (6 bases). Germline V gene lookup returns CDR1 KGHDR and CDR2 SFDVKD. The CDR3 totals 13 residues. Deletions cut 2 bases from V and 4 bases from J, with 7 bases between. CDR3 residues: CATSDWGRETQYF. The CDR3 DNA reads as TGTGCCACCAGTGATTGGGGGCGAGAGACCCAGTACTTC.

The rearrangement joins TRBV7-3 to TRBJ2-1; 8 bases fit TRBD2. CDR3 length equals 13 residues. V trimming: 4 bases; J trimming: 10 bases; junction bases outside the gene matches: 6. Germline V lookup: CDR1 SGHTA, CDR2 FQGTGA. The DNA for the CDR3 is TGTGCCAGCAGCTATAGCGGGGTTGGGGAGCAGTTCTTC. Its translation is CASSYSGVGEQFF. Full variable domain (remainder filled in from reference TRBV7-3 and TRBJ2-1): GAGVSQTPSNKVTEKGKYVELRCDPISGHTALYWYRQSLGQGPEFLIYFQGTGAADDSGLPNDRFFAVRPEGSVSTLKIQRTERGDSAVYLCASSYSGVGEQFFGPGTRLTVL.

Regarding this clonotype: Compared with germline, one end of the junction differs, possibly owing to a read error. This sequence joins TRBV2 and TRBJ2-7; D might be TRBD2 (6 bases). In germline, CDR1 is SNHLY, CDR2 FYNNEI. The CDR3 spans 13 residues. This CDR3 is CASSQEDGGEQYF. The CDR3 DNA follows: TGCGCCAGCAGCCAAGAGGATGGGGGGGAGCAGTACTTC.

The rearrangement joins TRBV29-1 to TRBJ2-7; D possibly uses TRBD1 or TRBD2 (5 bases each). Germline CDR1 and CDR2: SQVTM and ANQGSEA. V lost 4 bases and J lost 3, with 7 bases in between. The CDR3 contains 11 residues. The CDR3 loop reads CSVGDLYEQYF. For the CDR3, the DNA is TGCAGCGTTGGGGACCTCTACGAGCAGTACTTC.

The rearrangement uses TRBV2 and TRBJ2-1; D call uncertain. Germline V gene sequence: CDR1 SNHLY, CDR2 FYNNEI. This CDR3 region has 14 residues. The V gene lost 7 bases and the J gene lost 9 bases, with 19 bases spanning the gap. The CDR3 DNA is TGTGCCAGCATCTTAAACGGCCCTGGTGGTGAGCAGTTCTTC. Its protein is CASILNGPGGEQFF.

This clonotype was seen more than once but under ten times. V gene TRBV15 combines with J gene TRBJ1-1; D ambiguous. This CDR3 region has 14 residues. V was trimmed by 2 bases and J by 5 bases, leaving 12 bases between them. Germline V gives CDR1 LNHNV, CDR2 YYDKDF (reference sequence). Here the CDR3 reads CATSRPFPGTEAFF. The CDR3 nucleotides are TGTGCCACCAGCAGACCATTTCCCGGTACTGAAGCTTTCTTT.

J is TRBJ2-1 and V is TRBV19; 8 bases fit TRBD2. Germline CDR1 is LNHDA and CDR2 is SQIVND (reference sequence). The CDR3 contains 15 residues. V dropped 5 bases and J dropped 5; count of bases not matched to a gene: 8. The CDR3, as DNA: TGTGCCAGTAGTTATCGACCGGGACTAGACAATGAGCAGTTCTTC. Encoded protein: CASSYRPGLDNEQFF.

This chain uses TRBV6-2 or TRBV6-3 with TRBJ2-5, with a possible D match to TRBD2 (5 bases). The CDR3 length is 14 residues. The germline V gene has CDR1 MNHEY and CDR2 SVGEGT. Trimming took 0 bases from V and 5 from J, leaving 10 bases between them. The CDR3 sequence: CASSYSEGVETQYF. The CDR3 coding sequence is TGTGCCAGCAGTTACTCTGAGGGTGTCGAGACCCAGTACTTC.

V and J are TRBV5-1 and TRBJ1-2; possible D gene TRBD1, 5 bases. Trimming left V 0 bases short and J 10 bases short, with 16 bases between. The CDR3 extends over 14 amino acids. Germline lookup yields CDR1 SGHRS and CDR2 YFSETQ. In nucleotides, the CDR3 is TGCGCCAGCAGCTTGGCCTGGGGGGACGGCGTCTACACCTTC. This translates into CASSLAWGDGVYTF.

The rearrangement links TRBV20-1 to TRBJ2-5; D may be TRBD1 (5 bases). The CDR3 covers 13 residues. Germline CDR1 DFQATT, CDR2 SNEGSKA (reference sequence). V was pared by 5 bases and J by 2 bases, with 12 bases between. CDR3 sequence reads: CSAQGLEQETQYF. In nucleotides, the CDR3 is TGCAGTGCTCAGGGATTGGAACAAGAGACCCAGTACTTC.

The V gene is TRBV12-3 or TRBV12-4, the J gene TRBJ2-6; no clear D. This CDR3 contains 15 residues. The V end was cut by 6 bases, the J end by 2 bases, with 11 bases between. CDR3 loop: CASRPQSPGANVLTF. The CDR3 DNA sequence: TGTGCCAGCAGACCACAAAGTCCTGGGGCCAACGTCCTGACTTTC.

The chain couples TRBV20-1 to TRBJ2-7; TRBD1 matches at 8 bases. Germline CDR1 reads DFQATT; CDR2 reads SNEGSKA (reference sequence). The J segment lost 6 bases and the V segment lost 3 bases, leaving 1 base of the junction unmatched. The CDR3 runs to 11 residues. The CDR3 region is CSASTGGEQYF. The CDR3 DNA reads as TGCAGTGCTAGTACAGGGGGCGAGCAGTACTTC.

The chain links TRBV2 to TRBJ2-5, with D uncertain. The CDR3 spans 11 residues. The germline V gene has CDR1 SNHLY and CDR2 FYNNEI. Trimming stripped 8 bases from V and 2 bases from J, with 6 bases between. DNA of the CDR3: TGTGCCAGCGAACAGCAAGAGACCCAGTACTTC. This sequence encodes CASEQQETQYF.

The genes are TRBV20-1 and TRBJ2-3; 7 bases line up with TRBD2. The V gene's germline CDR1 is DFQATT and CDR2 SNEGSKA (reference sequence). Trimming at V came to 3 bases and at J to 4 bases, leaving 7 bases not matched to a gene. The CDR3 loop spans 14 amino acids. The CDR3 loop reads CSASWGGGADTQYF. DNA of the CDR3: TGCAGTGCTAGTTGGGGGGGAGGCGCAGATACGCAGTATTTT.

The V and J genes are TRBV9 and TRBJ1-4, with 7 bases aligning to TRBD1. Germline assignment: CDR1 SGDLS and CDR2 YYNGEE. J was trimmed by 8 bases and V by 0 bases; bases with no gene match: 7. CDR3 length: 15 residues. The CDR3 DNA sequence: TGTGCCAGCAGCGTAGCGGACAGGAAGGACGAAAAACTGTTTTTT. It translates to CASSVADRKDEKLFF.

CDR3 nucleotide sequence: TGTGCCAGCAGGGGGGGCGGAGGCACTGAAGCTTTCTTT. Its translation: CASRGGGGTEAFF. The chain has TRBV5-4 and TRBJ1-1; D may be TRBD1 (6 bases). V lost 5 bases, J lost 4 bases, and 12 bases lay in between. Per the germline V gene, CDR1 is SGHNT and CDR2 is YYREEE (reference sequence). The CDR3 is 13 residues long.